One TCR beta chain is described in this entry. The source of the sample is a study of cytomegalovirus exposure and HLA in healthy donors. PCR primers comprised 60 Vbeta and 13 Jbeta primers. Clones were sequenced by immunoSEQ multiplex PCR, and TCRdb holds only the in-frame ones, with some missing. The repertoire holds tens of thousands of clones, with 81% as singletons. V lost 9 bases to trimming and J lost 2 bases; unmatched junction nucleotides: 6. Looked up from germline, CDR1 is MDHEN and CDR2 is SYDVKM. This CDR3 comprises 13 residues. The sequence was obtained from a man aged 50 to 60 in good health and CMV-seronegative. V and J are TRBV28 and TRBJ1-2, with TRBD1 matching 7 bases. Sequenced sample: PBMCs. CDR3 nucleotides: TGTGCCAGTATCCGGGACAGCAACTATGGCTACACCTTC. It encodes CASIRDSNYGYTF.